The entry below describes one T cell receptor beta chain. CDR1 is SGDLS and CDR2 is YYNGEE in the germline V gene. This CDR3 is built from 16 residues. The V segment lost 0 bases and the J segment 2 bases; nucleotides outside the gene matches: 4. A single record per CDR3 protein comes from TCRdb applying MiXCR to the RT-PCR reads. The sample consists of fewer than 800,000 distinct CDR3 sequences, 12% to 15% of them appearing once. The gene calls are TRBV9 and TRBJ2-1; 8 bases agree with TRBD2. The specimen sequenced was memory CD4+ T cells from blood. The TCR sequence derives from a female donor in good health, serving as a healthy control. For the CDR3, the DNA is TGTGCCAGCAGCGTAGCTCTAGCGGGCACCTACAATGAGCAGTTCTTC. It yields the protein CASSVALAGTYNEQFF.